This T cell receptor (beta chain) was obtained from a study of T cells after yellow fever vaccination. V lost 8 bases and J lost 6, with 7 bases in between. The CDR3 loop spans 11 amino acids. This clonotype was recorded a few times. One entry per CDR3 protein, called by TCRdb with MiXCR from the 5' RACE reads. The table lists approximately 74,000 distinct CDR3 sequences, around 6.2% of them singletons. This sequence joins TRBV12-3 or TRBV12-4 and TRBJ2-2; D not resolved. Source: CD4+ T cells sorted from PBMCs, taken approximately 16 days after the first yellow fever vaccination. This TCR came from a man younger than 35 who received the YFV17D yellow fever vaccine. CDR3 nucleotides: TGTGCCAGCCATACCCCCGGGGAGCTGTTTTTT. Translating it yields CASHTPGELFF.